This T cell receptor (beta chain) was observed in a study of tumor and adjacent non-tumor tissue in lung cancer (dated 2018 in TCRdb). About the full investigation: Patients with adenocarcinoma (approximately 11), squamous cell carcinoma (2) and small cell lung cancer (1) were included in the cohort. TCRbeta CDR3 sequencing was performed on about 30 paired specimens, with one tumor sample and one normal lung sample collected per patient. The study compared bulk TCRbeta repertoires between lung tumor tissue and matched distant non-tumor lung tissue from 15 lung cancer patients. Among the 15 or so patients, ages ranged from roughly 30 to 76 years, some 10 were men and 5 were women, and disease was TNM stage I to III. A total of some 130,000,000 productive TCRbeta reads were generated by sequencing, corresponding to an average of roughly 4 million reads per sample. The investigation overall reported the following: Tumor tissue showed significantly greater TCR diversity (inverse Simpson) than normal lung tissue (431.37 vs 166.20, P = 0.0075, Mann-Whitney U test). Neither the sequencing platform nor unique molecular identifiers are mentioned in the methods. Only about 15 patients were included in the cohort, and the need for larger samples and more detailed clinical data was noted by the authors. A significantly larger cumulative share of the repertoire was made up by the top 100 clones in normal lung than in tumor tissue. Because peripheral blood was not sequenced, the blood TCRbeta repertoires of the lung cancer patients in the study went unexamined. TCR diversity was significantly higher in younger patients, and higher tumor TCR diversity was associated with shorter overall and disease-free survival.

Taken from cysteine to phenylalanine, the CDR3 has 16 residues. Kept here is only the CDR3 DNA, which spans 48 bases and is read in frame from base 1. Looking up the germline V gene yields CDR1 MDHEN and CDR2 SYDVKM. As regards this clonotype: Its target antigen remains unknown. Germline is not matched at one junction end, which may reflect a read error.

The receptor library was made with multiplex PCR. Sequencing used an Illumina HiSeq 2500. TCRbeta libraries were constructed through three rounds of nested PCR with primers (Table S4) according to protocols adapted from ARM-PCR. Before sequencing, PCR products of 200-500 bp were cut from the gel and purified using the QIAquick gel extraction kit. In the paper's pipeline: Trimmomatic was used to clean the reads, FLASH merged the cleaned reads into complete CDR3 sequences, and MiTCR assigned the sequences to V(D)J germline segments. Clonal diversity was calculated as the inverse Simpson's index using VDJtools. In-frame sequences lacking a premature stop codon were counted as productive reads. TCRdb reanalyzed the raw reads on its own, using fastp at Q25 for trimming and MiXCR for clone calling, and kept in-frame beta chains. For every CDR3 protein sequence, its rows merge into one entry that carries the most common genes and DNA. The V and J calls come from TCRdb's annotation, not from the publication. This sample comprises more than 85,000 distinct CDR3 sequences, more than 70% of them detected only once. The top ten clones comprise roughly 35% of the sample.

RNA was isolated from bulk unsorted tissue, and RNA quality was assessed with a NanoDrop ND-1000 and an Agilent 2100. All donors had newly diagnosed lung cancer, had not received prior chemotherapy, and were admitted for thoracic surgery in China between August and November 2014. The study excluded patients who had received radiotherapy or chemotherapy before or who had another cancer at the same time. Surgical tissue pieces of about 1-2.3 cm3 were preserved in RNAlater solution and stored at -80 °C until use. The chain couples TRBV28 to TRBJ1-6; 8 bases in the middle match TRBD1. The receptor was isolated from a woman aged 55-70 years with non-small cell lung cancer. What was sequenced was lung tumor tissue. The encoded CDR3 is CASSLLVDRANSLLHF. The nucleotide sequence is given as TGTGCCAGCAGTTTATTGGTGGACAGGGCCAATTCACTCCTCCACTTC.